The clone carrying this T cell receptor (beta chain) showed up just a few times. The data stem from a study of blood T cells in healthy people across ages. Alongside a J-beta primer mix, a sample-barcoded 5' primer served in a second PCR lasting about 7 to 11 cycles. Every sample gave at least 3 million paired-end reads containing CDR3. One entry per CDR3 protein, called by TCRdb with MiXCR from the 5' RACE reads. The sample comprises about 1.4 million distinct CDR3 sequences, approximately 59% of which are singletons, and about 6.3% rests with the top ten. The clonotype originates from a young man in good health. Sequences were obtained from blood.

CDR3 sequence: CASSRDRGTGELFF. The CDR3 DNA reads as TGTGCCAGCAGCAGGGACAGAGGCACCGGGGAGCTGTTTTTT. This sequence joins TRBV2 and TRBJ2-2; TRBD1 aligns across 7 bases. This CDR3 has 14 amino acids. Trimming took 6 bases from V and 4 from J; bases not matched to a gene: 5. CDR1 SNHLY and CDR2 FYNNEI come from the germline V gene.